This TCR beta chain was found in a study of blood T cell repertoires in COVID-19 (dated by TCRdb to between 2020 and 2021). In terms of the full investigation: Collaborator samples came from the United States, Italy and Spain and covered acute and convalescent phases of COVID-19. The material from the prospective study consisted of cDNA or gDNA derived from T cells, B-cell-depleted T cells, or PBMCs. The dataset comprised deeply sampled blood TCRbeta repertoires from subjects exposed to, actively infected with, or recovered from COVID-19. A freely available public database, intended as a resource for researchers studying the immune response to SARS-CoV-2, is where the repertoires were released. The samples were drawn from the first 160 participants of the ongoing ImmuneRACE study and from 1,254 subjects provided by 6 global collaborators. A de-identified subject ID, COVID-19 status, age in years and sex were almost always included in the sample metadata. HLA class I and class II types, where available, came from metadata supplied by the sample provider rather than from assay-based typing.

The collaborating institutions used their own protocols to collect whole blood in K2EDTA tubes. Collaborator samples were shipped for TCRbeta analysis as frozen whole blood, isolated PBMCs, or DNA extracted from either sample type. To note about this clone: Its antigen remains unidentified. No qualities accompany the bases; no much larger clone lies one base away.

Paper-wide results and their limitations: How much clinical and demographic metadata was included differed by source and by participant, and the metadata was provided uncurated.

TCRbeta CDR3 regions were amplified from genomic DNA by means of the immunoSEQ Assay, a bias-controlled multiplex PCR. The published analysis was carried out like this. Within the assay, amplification of reference gene primers was used to estimate how many nucleated cells each sample contained. To quantify the absolute abundance of each unique TCRbeta CDR3 rearrangement, sequence reads were collapsed and filtered. For each sample, productive Simpson clonality was calculated by taking the square root of Simpson's diversity index across productive rearrangements. The clones in this table, taken by TCRdb from immuneACCESS, are in-frame only. Not every clone is retained; where verified, under half of the shortfall comes from an unresolved V gene, and the cause of the rest is unknown. V, J and clone size were drawn from that table, and D and trimming were deduced from the DNA. This sample holds about 320,000 clones; about 83% were observed only once. The ten largest clones represent 1.5% to 2% of the sample.

The receptor's source is a woman in her fifties or sixties with acute or convalescent COVID-19. The sequenced material came from peripheral blood.

The DNA sequence reads TGTGCCAGCAGTTTAGGCCTAGCGGGAGAGACAGATACGCAGTATTTT. Translated, it reads CASSLGLAGETDTQYF. This chain joins TRBV27 to TRBJ2-3; TRBD2 agrees with 10 junctional bases. Germline trimming: 2 bases from V, 3 bases from J; junction bases outside gene matches: 5. Based on the germline V gene (reference sequence), the CDR1 and CDR2 sequences are MNHEY and SMNVEV. The CDR3 sequence holds 16 residues, the cysteine and phenylalanine included. Just CDR3 DNA is preserved here, 48 bases in frame from base 1.